This T cell receptor (beta chain) was captured in a study of a mutant IDH1 vaccine in newly diagnosed glioma. Study details: Commencement of vaccination occurred 4-6 weeks following radiotherapy alone, or concurrently with temozolomide cycles. Patients' prior therapy spanned radiotherapy, temozolomide, or both; most underwent both. Study-level findings and limits: 85% to 95% of patients showed vaccine-induced immune responses across multiple MHC alleles.

Assay used: immunoSEQ multiplex PCR; TCRdb lists only in-frame clones, some missing. In the table there are 30,000 to 40,000 clones, roughly 56% of which are singletons. Germline CDR1 and CDR2: MNHEY and SVGAGI. The V gene lost 6 bases and the J gene lost 12 bases, with 23 bases spanning the gap. The length of the CDR3 is 14 residues. Time point in this sample: week 5, during vaccination. Vaccinated patients received 300 ug of mutant IDH1 20-mer peptide per dose, with topical imiquimod. New astrocytomas of WHO grade 3 or 4 that were IDH1-mutant and ATRX-lost were found in the donors. This clone was observed a single time. Its cognate antigen is unknown.

The V gene is TRBV6-5, the J gene TRBJ1-1, with D possibly TRBD1 on 6 matching bases. The clonotype comes from a woman younger than 35 with glioma. Sequencing was performed on PBMCs, taken from a glioma patient whose treatment included an IDH1 peptide vaccine. The CDR3 loop is CASRQSGTPDQTFF. The CDR3, as DNA: TGTGCCAGCAGGCAATCCGGGACACCCGATCAGACTTTCTTT.